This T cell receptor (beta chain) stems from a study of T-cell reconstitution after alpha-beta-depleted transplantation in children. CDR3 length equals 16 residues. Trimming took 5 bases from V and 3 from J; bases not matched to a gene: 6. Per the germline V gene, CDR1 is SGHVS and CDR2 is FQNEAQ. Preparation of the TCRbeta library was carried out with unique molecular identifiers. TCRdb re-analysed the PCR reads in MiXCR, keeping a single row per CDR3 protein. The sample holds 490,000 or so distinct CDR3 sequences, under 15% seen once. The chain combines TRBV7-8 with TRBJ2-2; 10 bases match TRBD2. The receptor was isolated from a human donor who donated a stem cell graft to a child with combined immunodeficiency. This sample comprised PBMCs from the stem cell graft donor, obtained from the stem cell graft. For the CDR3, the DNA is TGTGCCAGCAGCCCCACTAGCGGGATATACACCGGGGAGCTGTTTTTT. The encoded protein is CASSPTSGIYTGELFF.